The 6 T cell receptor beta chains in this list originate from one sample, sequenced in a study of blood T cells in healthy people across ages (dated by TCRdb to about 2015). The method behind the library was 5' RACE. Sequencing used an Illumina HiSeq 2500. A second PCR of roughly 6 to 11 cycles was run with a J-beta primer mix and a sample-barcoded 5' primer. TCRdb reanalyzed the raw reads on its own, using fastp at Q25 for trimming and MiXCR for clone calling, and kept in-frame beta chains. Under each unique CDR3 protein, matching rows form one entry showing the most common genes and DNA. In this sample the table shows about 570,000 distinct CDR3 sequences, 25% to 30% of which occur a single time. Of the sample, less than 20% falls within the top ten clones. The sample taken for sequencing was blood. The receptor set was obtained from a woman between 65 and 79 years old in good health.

DNA for the CDR3: TGTGCCAGCAGCCAAGGGACAGGAGTCACTGAAGCTTTCTTT. Amino acid sequence: CASSQGTGVTEAFF. This sequence joins TRBV4-2 and TRBJ1-1; TRBD1 matches 7 bases. With 1 base clipped from V and 4 bases from J, the junction kept 3 bases outside the gene matches. The V gene's germline CDR1 is LGHNA and CDR2 YNFKEQ. The CDR3 is 14 residues long.

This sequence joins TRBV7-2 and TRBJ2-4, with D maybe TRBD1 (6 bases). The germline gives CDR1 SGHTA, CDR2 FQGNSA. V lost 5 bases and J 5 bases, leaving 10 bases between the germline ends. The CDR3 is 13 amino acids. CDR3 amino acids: CASSRGHENIQYF. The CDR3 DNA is TGTGCCAGCAGCCGGGGACACGAAAACATTCAGTACTTC.

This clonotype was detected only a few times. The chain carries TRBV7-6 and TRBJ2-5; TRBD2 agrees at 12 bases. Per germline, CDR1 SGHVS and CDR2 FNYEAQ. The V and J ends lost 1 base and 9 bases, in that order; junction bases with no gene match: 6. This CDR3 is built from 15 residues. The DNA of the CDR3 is TGTGCCAGCAGCTTAGGGACTAGCGGGGCTCCGGCCCAGTACTTC. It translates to CASSLGTSGAPAQYF.

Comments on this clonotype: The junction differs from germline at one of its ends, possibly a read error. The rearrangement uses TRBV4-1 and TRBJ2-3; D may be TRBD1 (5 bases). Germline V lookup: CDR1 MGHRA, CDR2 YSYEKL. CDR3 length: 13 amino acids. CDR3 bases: TGCGCCAGGAGCCAAGGGGCCCGAGATACGCAGTATTTT. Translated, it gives CARSQGARDTQYF.

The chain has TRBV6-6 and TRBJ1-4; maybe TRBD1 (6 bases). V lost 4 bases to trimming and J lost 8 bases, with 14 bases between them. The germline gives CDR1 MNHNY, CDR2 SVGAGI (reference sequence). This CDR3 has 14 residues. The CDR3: CASSSGQVREKLFF. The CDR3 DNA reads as TGTGCCAGCAGTTCGGGACAAGTGAGGGAAAAACTGTTTTTT.

CDR3 bases: TGCGCCAGCAGCCAGGGGGTAGCGGGGAACTACGAGCAGTACTTC. Protein: CASSQGVAGNYEQYF. The gene calls are TRBV4-3 and TRBJ2-5, with TRBD2 identical over 8 bases. The J call could be wrong; TRBJ2-7 is a better fit for the DNA end. The CDR3 sequence is 15 residues long. From germline, CDR1 is LGHNA and CDR2 YSLEER.